A selection of T cell receptor beta chains follows, all from one sample in a study of shared clonotypes between healthy human individuals. Sequenced by immunoSEQ multiplex PCR; TCRdb stores in-frame clones only, minus some. The sample includes 1,400,000 or so clones, approximately 98.5% of them seen just once. Sequencing input: naive CD4+ T cells sorted from blood. These receptors were obtained from a man under 40 in good health. CDR3s include the opening cysteine and the closing phenylalanine or tryptophan. D genes are given only for firm matches. Clone size, where shown, is once, few, many, or a class for clones that have expanded.

V gene	D gene	clone size	J gene	CDR3 protein	CDR3 DNA
TRBV4-1	-	-	TRBJ1-5	CASSQVATSNQPQHF	TGCGCCAGCAGCCAAGTGGCGACTAGCAATCAGCCCCAGCATTTT
TRBV7-9	-	-	TRBJ2-7	CASSLAAAPSSGEQYF	TGTGCCAGCAGCTTAGCTGCAGCACCCTCCTCCGGCGAGCAGTACTTC
TRBV28	-	once	TRBJ2-1	CASSPRGRGNNEQFF	TGTGCCAGCAGTCCGAGGGGCAGGGGAAACAATGAGCAGTTCTTC
TRBV6-5	TRBD2	once	TRBJ2-7	CASSYSRLAGPYEQYF	TGTGCCAGCAGTTACTCGAGGCTAGCGGGACCCTACGAGCAGTACTTC
TRBV2	-	-	TRBJ2-7	CASSEARSYEQYF	TGTGCCAGCAGTGAAGCTCGGTCCTACGAGCAGTACTTC
TRBV6-5	-	-	TRBJ1-1	CASTYRGNTEAFF	TGTGCCAGCACCTATCGGGGGAACACTGAAGCTTTCTTT
TRBV27	TRBD1	-	TRBJ1-2	CASSLLSGGAGYTF	TGTGCCAGCAGTTTATTATCAGGGGGCGCGGGCTACACCTTC
TRBV21-1	-	-	TRBJ1-2	CASSRTREAFYGYTF	TGTGCCAGCAGCAGGACCCGGGAAGCGTTCTATGGCTACACCTTC
TRBV7-2	-	-	TRBJ1-4	CASSLDPSTNEKLFF	TGTGCCAGCAGCTTAGATCCCTCCACTAATGAAAAACTGTTTTTT
TRBV6-1	-	-	TRBJ2-2	CASSDVVLTGELFF	TGTGCCAGCAGTGACGTCGTTTTGACCGGGGAGCTGTTTTTT
TRBV5-4	-	-	TRBJ1-3	CASGTTASAGTGNTIYF	TGTGCCAGCGGCACAACCGCCTCCGCGGGGACTGGAAACACCATATATTTT
TRBV18	-	-	TRBJ1-4	CASSPGQPIEKLFF	TGTGCCAGCTCACCGGGGCAGCCTATTGAAAAACTGTTTTTT
TRBV5-1	TRBD2	-	TRBJ2-7	CASSFSSGSSYEQYF	TGCGCCAGCAGCTTTTCTAGCGGGAGCTCCTACGAGCAGTACTTC
TRBV27	-	-	TRBJ2-5	CASSLMLASAQETQYF	TGTGCCAGCAGTCTTATGCTAGCGAGCGCCCAAGAGACCCAGTACTTC
TRBV5-1	TRBD2	-	TRBJ2-2	CASSLLGQWSLSLAGVANTGELFF	TGCGCCAGCAGCTTGTTGGGTCAATGGAGCTTGTCCTTAGCGGGAGTAGCTAACACCGGGGAGCTGTTTTTT